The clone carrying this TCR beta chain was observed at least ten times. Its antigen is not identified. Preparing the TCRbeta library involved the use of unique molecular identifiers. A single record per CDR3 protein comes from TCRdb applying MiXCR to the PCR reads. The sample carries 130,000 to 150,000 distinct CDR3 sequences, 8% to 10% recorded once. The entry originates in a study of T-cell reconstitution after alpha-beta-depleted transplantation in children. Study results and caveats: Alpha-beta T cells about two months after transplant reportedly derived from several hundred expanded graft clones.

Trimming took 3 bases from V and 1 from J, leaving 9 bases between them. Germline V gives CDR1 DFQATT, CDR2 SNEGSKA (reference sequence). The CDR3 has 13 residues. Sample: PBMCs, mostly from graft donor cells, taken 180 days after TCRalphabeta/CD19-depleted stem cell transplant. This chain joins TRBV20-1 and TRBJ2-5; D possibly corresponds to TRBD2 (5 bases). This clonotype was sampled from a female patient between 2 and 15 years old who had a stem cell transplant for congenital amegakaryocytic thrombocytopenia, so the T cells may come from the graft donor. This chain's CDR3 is CSARAGIQETQYF. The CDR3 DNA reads TGCAGTGCTAGGGCCGGGATCCAAGAGACCCAGTACTTC.